This TCR beta chain was obtained from a study of beta chain features in type 1 diabetes. Study summary: Patients were similar to healthy donors in age and gender (as well as in cell yields). There were approximately 100,000,000 sorted cells examined across all samples.

In all sorted populations, purity surpassed 98%. Sequencing targeted expressed TCRB transcripts, as all isolated RNA had been reverse transcribed. Naive, central memory and regulatory T cell samples averaged roughly 3.7 million reads. Profiling relied on immunoSEQ multiplex PCR, and the TCRdb table lists in-frame clones only, not all of them. The sample carries around 180,000 clones, approximately 13% recorded once. This CDR3 has 15 residues. Trimming took 4 bases from V and 2 from J; bases not matched to a gene: 6. Germline CDR1 SGDLS, CDR2 YYNGEE. Sequencing input: central memory CD4+ T cells from blood. The receptor's source is a woman between 18 and 29 years old in good health. The V and J genes are TRBV9 and TRBJ2-3; 8 positions agree with TRBD2. CDR3 region: CASSTAGAATDTQYF. The CDR3 DNA reads as TGTGCCAGCAGCACAGCGGGGGCAGCCACAGATACGCAGTATTTT.